The rows below give T cell receptor beta chains drawn from one sample of a study of blood T cell repertoires in COVID-19. Clones were read by immunoSEQ multiplex PCR, and TCRdb kept only the in-frame ones, dropping some. Here the sample spans over 45,000 clones, less than 85% being singletons. The specimen sequenced was peripheral blood. The receptors derive from a man in his fifties or sixties with active COVID-19. CDR3s include the opening cysteine and the closing phenylalanine or tryptophan. The D gene is left open where the match is weak. Part of the rows lack a size; the others show once, few, many or a class for expanded clones.

d_gene	v_gene	j_gene	abundance	CDR3aa	CDR3nt
-	TRBV3-1/TRBV3-2	TRBJ1-4	-	CASSPKQGIGEKLFF	TGTGCCAGCAGCCCCAAACAGGGAATTGGCGAAAAACTGTTTTTT
TRBD1	TRBV5-5	TRBJ2-1	once	CASSHRGNYNEQFF	TGTGCCAGCAGCCACAGGGGTAACTACAATGAGCAGTTCTTC
-	TRBV5-6	TRBJ1-4	-	CASSLKQGRLLFF	TGTGCCAGCAGCTTGAAACAGGGCCGGTTACTGTTTTTT
TRBD2	TRBV5-6	TRBJ2-7	-	CASSWGGYEQYF	TGTGCCAGCAGCTGGGGAGGGTACGAGCAGTACTTC
-	TRBV9	TRBJ2-1	-	CASSPTTYNEQFF	TGTGCCAGCAGTCCCACTACCTACAATGAGCAGTTCTTC
-	TRBV4-1	TRBJ2-7	-	CASSQESVTLMRYF	TGCGCCAGCAGCCAAGAAAGTGTCACACTAATGCGGTACTTC
TRBD2	TRBV24-1	TRBJ2-7	few	CATSGHGTSEPYEQYF	TGTGCCACCAGTGGTCACGGGACTAGCGAGCCCTACGAGCAGTACTTC
-	TRBV3-1/TRBV3-2	TRBJ1-1	-	CASSQDMAQHGTEAFF	TGTGCCAGCAGCCAAGATATGGCACAGCACGGCACTGAAGCTTTCTTT
TRBD1	TRBV5-1	TRBJ1-2	-	CASSTLTGEAGYTF	TGCGCCAGCAGCACCTTGACAGGGGAAGCTGGCTACACCTTC
TRBD1	TRBV5-4	TRBJ2-5	few	CASSQRTGGETQYF	TGTGCCAGCAGCCAACGGACAGGCGGTGAGACCCAGTACTTC
-	TRBV29-1	TRBJ2-7	once	CSVGASDLYEQYF	TGCAGCGTTGGGGCTAGCGACCTCTACGAGCAGTACTTC
-	TRBV6-2/TRBV6-3	TRBJ2-7	once	CASSSPVGGWGAYEQYF	TGTGCCAGCAGTTCACCCGTCGGTGGGTGGGGAGCCTACGAGCAGTACTTC
TRBD1	TRBV5-4	TRBJ2-1	few	CASTSGTEYNEQFF	TGTGCCAGCACCTCCGGGACAGAATACAATGAGCAGTTCTTC
TRBD2	TRBV3-1/TRBV3-2	TRBJ2-7	-	CASSQPGRSYEQYF	TGTGCCAGCAGCCAACCCGGGAGGAGCTACGAGCAGTACTTC
TRBD1	TRBV11-2	TRBJ2-7	-	CASSPGQAYEQYF	TGTGCCAGCAGCCCCGGACAGGCCTACGAGCAGTACTTC
TRBD2	TRBV10-3	TRBJ2-2	-	CATAGGRGVPGGTGELFF	TGTGCCACCGCCGGAGGGCGGGGGGTCCCGGGGGGCACCGGGGAGCTGTTTTTT
TRBD1	TRBV7-2	TRBJ1-2	-	CASSLTGTGKGYGYTF	TGTGCCAGCAGCTTAACCGGGACAGGGAAGGGGTATGGCTACACCTTC
TRBD1	TRBV7-8	TRBJ2-3	-	CASSSHQGAFTDTQYF	TGTGCCAGCAGCTCCCATCAGGGGGCGTTCACAGATACGCAGTATTTT
-	TRBV7-2	TRBJ2-3	-	CASSLGVVRTDTQYF	TGTGCCAGCAGCTTGGGAGTTGTGCGAACAGATACGCAGTATTTT
TRBD2	TRBV3-1/TRBV3-2	TRBJ2-3	-	CASSLSWGLAGGQYTQYF	TGTGCCAGCAGCCTCTCTTGGGGACTAGCGGGGGGGCAATATACGCAGTATTTT
-	TRBV19	TRBJ2-1	few	CASSIGPGGKFF	TGTGCCAGTAGTATAGGCCCAGGGGGGAAGTTCTTC
TRBD1	TRBV11-2	TRBJ1-6	-	CASSLKRTGDDSPLHF	TGTGCCAGCAGCCTGAAAAGGACAGGGGATGATTCACCCCTCCACTTT
-	TRBV3-1/TRBV3-2	TRBJ2-4	-	CASSQDTSNIQYF	TGTGCCAGCAGCCAAGATACATCAAACATTCAGTACTTC
-	TRBV19	TRBJ1-1	-	CASSTYLRHMNTEAFF	TGTGCCAGTAGTACGTACTTGCGCCATATGAACACTGAAGCTTTCTTT
-	TRBV28	TRBJ1-1	-	CASRGWTEAFF	TGTGCCAGCAGGGGCTGGACAGAAGCTTTCTTT
TRBD1	TRBV9	TRBJ1-4	-	CASSDRTGATNEKLFF	TGTGCCAGCAGCGACAGGACAGGGGCGACTAATGAAAAACTGTTTTTT
-	TRBV24-1	TRBJ2-3	-	CATSDYGGASTDTQYF	TGTGCCACCAGTGATTATGGGGGGGCCAGCACAGATACGCAGTATTTT
TRBD2	TRBV9	TRBJ2-2	once	CASSLAGVHTGELFF	TGTGCCAGCAGCCTAGCGGGGGTTCACACCGGGGAGCTGTTTTTT
TRBD1	TRBV5-8	TRBJ1-6	-	CASSLEGAANSPLHF	TGTGCCAGCAGCTTGGAGGGGGCGGCTAATTCACCCCTCCACTTT
-	TRBV24-1	TRBJ2-3	once	CATSAGLASYRTDTQYF	TGTGCCACCAGTGCCGGGCTGGCTAGCTACCGGACAGATACGCAGTATTTT
-	TRBV3-1/TRBV3-2	TRBJ1-2	-	CASSQSVRGYNHYGYTF	TGTGCCAGCAGCCAATCTGTCCGCGGGTATAATCATTATGGCTACACCTTC
TRBD1	TRBV19	TRBJ2-7	once	CASNDRGGYEQYF	TGTGCCAGTAACGACAGGGGGGGCTACGAGCAGTACTTC
TRBD1	TRBV18	TRBJ1-2	-	CASSSQGAAGYTF	TGTGCCAGCTCGTCCCAGGGGGCGGCTGGCTACACCTTC
-	TRBV11-3	TRBJ2-1	-	CASSPTAVNEQFF	TGTGCCAGCAGCCCTACAGCGGTCAATGAGCAGTTCTTC
TRBD1	TRBV18	TRBJ1-1	-	CASSPNGQGVTEAFF	TGTGCCAGCTCACCAAACGGACAGGGTGTCACTGAAGCTTTCTTT
TRBD1	TRBV18	TRBJ1-3	-	CASTISRDRISGNTIYF	TGTGCCAGCACTATATCCCGGGACAGGATATCTGGAAACACCATATATTTT
-	TRBV2	TRBJ2-5	-	CASKKRPQETQYF	TGTGCCAGCAAGAAGCGGCCCCAAGAGACCCAGTACTTC
TRBD1	TRBV27	TRBJ1-4	-	CASSPLRDRKLTTNEKLFF	TGTGCCAGCAGCCCTCTTCGGGACAGAAAACTTACAACTAATGAAAAACTGTTTTTT
-	TRBV29-1	TRBJ2-2	-	CSVVGRNTGELFF	TGCAGCGTCGTGGGGAGAAACACCGGGGAGCTGTTTTTT
TRBD1	TRBV10-3	TRBJ2-7	few	CAISDRGQGTEEQYF	TGTGCCATCAGTGACCGAGGACAGGGAACTGAAGAGCAGTACTTC
-	TRBV29-1	TRBJ1-1	-	CSVLGSTGLTEAFF	TGCAGCGTTTTGGGGTCGACAGGCTTAACTGAAGCTTTCTTT
-	TRBV9	TRBJ1-1	-	CASSGGSWEKNTEAFF	TGTGCCAGCAGCGGGGGAAGCTGGGAGAAGAACACTGAAGCTTTCTTT
TRBD1	TRBV4-1	TRBJ2-7	-	CASSQAQGASSYEQYF	TGCGCCAGCAGCCAAGCTCAGGGGGCATCCTCCTACGAGCAGTACTTC
-	TRBV10-1	TRBJ1-3	-	CASSEFGAGNTIYF	TGCGCCAGCAGTGAGTTCGGGGCTGGAAACACCATATATTTT